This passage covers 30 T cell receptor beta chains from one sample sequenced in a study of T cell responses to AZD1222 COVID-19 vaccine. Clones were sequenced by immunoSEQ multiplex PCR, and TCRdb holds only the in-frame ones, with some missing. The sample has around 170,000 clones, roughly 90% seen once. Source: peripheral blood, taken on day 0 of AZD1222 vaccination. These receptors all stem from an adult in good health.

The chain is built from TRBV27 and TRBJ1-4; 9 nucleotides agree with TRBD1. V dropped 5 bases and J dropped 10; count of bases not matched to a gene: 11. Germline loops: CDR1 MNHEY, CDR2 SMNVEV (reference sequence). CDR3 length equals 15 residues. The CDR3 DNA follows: TGTGCCAGCAGTGCGGGACAGGGTGTACCTGGAAAACTGTTTTTT. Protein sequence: CASSAGQGVPGKLFF.

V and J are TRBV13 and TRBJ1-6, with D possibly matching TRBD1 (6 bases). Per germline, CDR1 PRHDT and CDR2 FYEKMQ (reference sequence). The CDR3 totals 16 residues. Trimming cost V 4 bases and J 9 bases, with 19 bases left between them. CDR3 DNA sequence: TGTGCCAGCAGCTCCGACGGGGGCCTATATGGTTCACCCCTCCACTTT. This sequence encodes CASSSDGGLYGSPLHF. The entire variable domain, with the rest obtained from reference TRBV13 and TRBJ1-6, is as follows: AAGVIQSPRHLIKEKRETATLKCYPIPRHDTVYWYQQGPGQDPQFLISFYEKMQSDKGSIPDRFSAQQFSDYHSELNMSSLELGDSALYFCASSSDGGLYGSPLHFGNGTRLTVT.

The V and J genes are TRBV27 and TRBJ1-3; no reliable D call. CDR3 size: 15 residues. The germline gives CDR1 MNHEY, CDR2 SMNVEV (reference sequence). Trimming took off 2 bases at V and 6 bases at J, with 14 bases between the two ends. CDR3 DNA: TGTGCCAGCAGTTTAACCGGGGATCCCTCAAACACCATATATTTT. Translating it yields CASSLTGDPSNTIYF.

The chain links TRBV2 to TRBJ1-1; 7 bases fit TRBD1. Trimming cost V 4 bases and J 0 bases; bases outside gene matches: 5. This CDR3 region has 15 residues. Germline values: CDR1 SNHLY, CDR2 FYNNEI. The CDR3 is CASSGGRGMNTEAFF. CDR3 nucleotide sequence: TGTGCCAGCAGTGGGGGCAGGGGGATGAACACTGAAGCTTTCTTT.

CDR3 in DNA: TGTGCCAGCAGCACAACTCGAGGCGGCAATCAGCCCCAGCATTTT. Encoded protein: CASSTTRGGNQPQHF. The chain combines TRBV7-9 with TRBJ1-5, with no clear D. V lost 5 bases and J 2 bases, leaving 13 bases between the germline ends. Germline V gene lookup returns CDR1 SEHNR and CDR2 FQNEAQ (reference sequence). The CDR3 spans 15 residues.

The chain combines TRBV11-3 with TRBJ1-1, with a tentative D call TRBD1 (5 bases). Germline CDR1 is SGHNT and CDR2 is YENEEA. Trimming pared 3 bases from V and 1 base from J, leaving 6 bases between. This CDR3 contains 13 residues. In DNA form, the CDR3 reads TGTGCCAGCAGCTTCACAGGGAACACTGAAGCTTTCTTT. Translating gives CASSFTGNTEAFF.

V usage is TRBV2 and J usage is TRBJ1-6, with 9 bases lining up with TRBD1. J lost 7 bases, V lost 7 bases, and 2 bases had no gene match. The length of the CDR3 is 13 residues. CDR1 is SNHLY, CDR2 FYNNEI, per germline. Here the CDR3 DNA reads TGTGCCAGCAAAGGACAGGGGAATTCACCCCTCCACTTT. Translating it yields CASKGQGNSPLHF.

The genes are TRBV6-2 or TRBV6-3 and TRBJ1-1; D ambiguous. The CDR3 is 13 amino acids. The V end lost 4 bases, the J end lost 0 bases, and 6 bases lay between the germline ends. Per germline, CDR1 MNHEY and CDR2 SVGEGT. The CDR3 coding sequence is TGTGCCAGCAGTTCTTTGATGAACACTGAAGCTTTCTTT. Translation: CASSSLMNTEAFF.

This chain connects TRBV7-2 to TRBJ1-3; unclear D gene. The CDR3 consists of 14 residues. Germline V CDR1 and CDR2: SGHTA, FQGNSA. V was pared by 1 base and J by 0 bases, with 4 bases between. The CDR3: CASSLELSGNTIYF. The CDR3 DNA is TGTGCCAGCAGCTTAGAACTCTCTGGAAACACCATATATTTT.

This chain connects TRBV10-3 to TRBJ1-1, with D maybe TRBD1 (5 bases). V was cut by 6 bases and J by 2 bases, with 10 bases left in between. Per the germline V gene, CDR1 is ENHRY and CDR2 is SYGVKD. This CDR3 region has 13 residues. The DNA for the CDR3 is TGTGCCATCAGGGGGGATCTAAACACTGAAGCTTTCTTT. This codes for CAIRGDLNTEAFF.

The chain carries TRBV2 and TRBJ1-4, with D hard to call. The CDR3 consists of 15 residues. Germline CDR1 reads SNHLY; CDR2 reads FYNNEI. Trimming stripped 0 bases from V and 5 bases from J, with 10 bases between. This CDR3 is CASSEAGRKNEKLFF. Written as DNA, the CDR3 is TGTGCCAGCAGTGAAGCGGGCAGAAAAAATGAAAAACTGTTTTTT.

The CDR3 coding sequence is TGCGCCAGCAGCTTACGGACTAGCGGGACCACAGATACGCAGTATTTT. It codes for CASSLRTSGTTDTQYF. The rearrangement links TRBV5-1 to TRBJ2-3; 12 nucleotides align to TRBD2. Trimming at V came to 2 bases and at J to 2 bases, leaving 3 bases not matched to a gene. The CDR3 totals 16 residues. CDR1 and CDR2 from the germline V gene are SGHRS and YFSETQ.

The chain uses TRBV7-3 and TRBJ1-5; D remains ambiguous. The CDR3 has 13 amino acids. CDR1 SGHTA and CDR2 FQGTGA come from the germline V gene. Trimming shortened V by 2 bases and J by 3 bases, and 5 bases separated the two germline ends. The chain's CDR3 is CASSLEFNQPQHF. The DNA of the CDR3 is TGTGCCAGCAGCTTAGAATTCAATCAGCCCCAGCATTTT.

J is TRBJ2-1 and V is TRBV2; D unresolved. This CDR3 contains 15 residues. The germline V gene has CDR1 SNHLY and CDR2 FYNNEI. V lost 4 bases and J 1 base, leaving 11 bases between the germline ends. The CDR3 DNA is TGTGCCAGCAGTGGAACGACCTCGTCCTACAATGAGCAGTTCTTC. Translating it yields CASSGTTSSYNEQFF. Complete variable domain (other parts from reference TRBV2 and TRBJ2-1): EPEVTQTPSHQVTQMGQEVILRCVPISNHLYFYWYRQILGQKVEFLVSFYNNEISEKSEIFDDQFSVERPDGSNFTLKIRSTKLEDSAMYFCASSGTTSSYNEQFFGPGTRLTVL.

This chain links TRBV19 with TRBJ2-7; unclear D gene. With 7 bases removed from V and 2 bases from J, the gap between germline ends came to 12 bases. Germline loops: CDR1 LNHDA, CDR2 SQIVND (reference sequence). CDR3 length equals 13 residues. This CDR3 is CASTSQPPYEQYF. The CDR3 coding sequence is TGTGCCAGTACCTCCCAACCCCCCTACGAGCAGTACTTC.

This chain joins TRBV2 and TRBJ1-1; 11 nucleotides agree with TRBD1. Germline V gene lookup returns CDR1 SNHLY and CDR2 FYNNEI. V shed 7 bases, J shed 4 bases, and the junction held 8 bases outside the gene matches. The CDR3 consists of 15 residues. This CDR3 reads CASNTPGTGGTEAFF. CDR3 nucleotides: TGTGCCAGCAACACACCCGGGACAGGGGGCACTGAAGCTTTCTTT. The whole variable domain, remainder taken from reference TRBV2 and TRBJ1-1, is EPEVTQTPSHQVTQMGQEVILRCVPISNHLYFYWYRQILGQKVEFLVSFYNNEISEKSEIFDDQFSVERPDGSNFTLKIRSTKLEDSAMYFCASNTPGTGGTEAFFGQGTRLTVV.

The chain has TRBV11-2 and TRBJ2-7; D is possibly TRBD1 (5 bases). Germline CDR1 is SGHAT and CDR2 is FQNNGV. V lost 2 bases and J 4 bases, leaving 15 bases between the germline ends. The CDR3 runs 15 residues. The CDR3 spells CASSLSQGEMYEQYF. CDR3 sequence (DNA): TGTGCCAGCAGCTTATCCCAGGGTGAGATGTACGAGCAGTACTTC.

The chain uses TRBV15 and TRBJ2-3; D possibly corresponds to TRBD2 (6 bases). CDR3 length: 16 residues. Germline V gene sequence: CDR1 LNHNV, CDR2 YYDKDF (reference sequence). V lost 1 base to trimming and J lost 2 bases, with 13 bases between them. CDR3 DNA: TGTGCCACCAGCAGAGGCCCGACGGGGGACACAGATACGCAGTATTTT. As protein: CATSRGPTGDTDTQYF. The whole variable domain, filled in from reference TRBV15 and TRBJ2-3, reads DAMVIQNPRYQVTQFGKPVTLSCSQTLNHNVMYWYQQKSSQAPKLLFHYYDKDFNNEADTPDNFQSRRPNTSFCFLDIRSPGLGDTAMYLCATSRGPTGDTDTQYFGPGTRLTVL.

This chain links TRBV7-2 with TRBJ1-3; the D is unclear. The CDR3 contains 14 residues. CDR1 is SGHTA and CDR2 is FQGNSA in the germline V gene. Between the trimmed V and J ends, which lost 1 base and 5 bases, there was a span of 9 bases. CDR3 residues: CASSLGLARNTIYF. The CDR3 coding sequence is TGTGCCAGCAGCTTAGGGTTGGCCAGAAACACCATATATTTT.

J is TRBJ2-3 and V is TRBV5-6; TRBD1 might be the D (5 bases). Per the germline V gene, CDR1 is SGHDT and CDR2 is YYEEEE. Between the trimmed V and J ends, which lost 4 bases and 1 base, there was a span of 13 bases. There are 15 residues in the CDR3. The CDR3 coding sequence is TGTGCCAGCAGCGTCGAACAACAGGGCACAGATACGCAGTATTTT. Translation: CASSVEQQGTDTQYF.

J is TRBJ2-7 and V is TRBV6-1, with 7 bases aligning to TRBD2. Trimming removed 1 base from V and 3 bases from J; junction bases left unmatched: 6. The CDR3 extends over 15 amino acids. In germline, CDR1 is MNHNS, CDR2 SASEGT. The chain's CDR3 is CASSEEVAGGYEQYF. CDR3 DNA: TGTGCCAGCAGTGAAGAGGTAGCGGGCGGCTACGAGCAGTACTTC.

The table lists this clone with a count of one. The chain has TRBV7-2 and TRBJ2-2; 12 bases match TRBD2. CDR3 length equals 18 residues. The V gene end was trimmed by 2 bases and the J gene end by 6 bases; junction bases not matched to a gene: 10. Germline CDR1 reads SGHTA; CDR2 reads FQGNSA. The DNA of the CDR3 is TGTGCCAGCAGCTTATTCATCCTAGCGGGAGGGCCCTCCGGGGAGCTGTTTTTT. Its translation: CASSLFILAGGPSGELFF.

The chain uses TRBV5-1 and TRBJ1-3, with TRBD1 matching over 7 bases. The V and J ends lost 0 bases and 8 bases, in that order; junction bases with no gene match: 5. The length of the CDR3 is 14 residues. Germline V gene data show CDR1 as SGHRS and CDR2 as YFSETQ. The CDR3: CASSLGQGRDTIYF. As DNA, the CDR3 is TGCGCCAGCAGCTTGGGACAGGGAAGGGACACCATATATTTT.

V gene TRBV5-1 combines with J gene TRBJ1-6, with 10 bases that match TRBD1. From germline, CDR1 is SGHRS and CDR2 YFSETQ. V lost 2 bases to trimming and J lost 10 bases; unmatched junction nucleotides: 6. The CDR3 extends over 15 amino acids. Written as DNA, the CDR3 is TGCGCCAGCAGCTTAAGGGACAGGGGACAATCACCCCTCCACTTT. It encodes CASSLRDRGQSPLHF.

CDR3 residues: CASSLSVAPYNEQFF. In nucleotides, the CDR3 is TGTGCCAGCAGTTTGAGCGTAGCGCCCTACAATGAGCAGTTCTTC. This rearrangement joins TRBV27 to TRBJ2-1, with TRBD2 as a possible D gene (5 bases). The germline V gene encodes CDR1 MNHEY and CDR2 SMNVEV (reference sequence). There are 15 residues in the CDR3. V was trimmed by 3 bases and J by 2 bases, leaving 11 bases between them.

Here the CDR3 reads CASSGRQGNYGYTF. CDR3 DNA: TGTGCCAGCAGCGGACGACAGGGAAACTATGGCTACACCTTC. This chain connects TRBV7-2 to TRBJ1-2; TRBD1 matches at 7 bases. From germline, CDR1 is SGHTA and CDR2 FQGNSA. Losses at the gene ends were 5 bases for V and 2 bases for J; bases not matched to a gene: 5. The CDR3 has 14 residues.

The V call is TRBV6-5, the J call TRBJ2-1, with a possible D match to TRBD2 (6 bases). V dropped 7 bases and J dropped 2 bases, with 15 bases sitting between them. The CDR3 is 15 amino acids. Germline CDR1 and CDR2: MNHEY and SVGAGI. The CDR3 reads CASTRSGAAYNEQFF. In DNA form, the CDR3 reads TGTGCCAGCACTCGTAGCGGAGCGGCCTACAATGAGCAGTTCTTC.

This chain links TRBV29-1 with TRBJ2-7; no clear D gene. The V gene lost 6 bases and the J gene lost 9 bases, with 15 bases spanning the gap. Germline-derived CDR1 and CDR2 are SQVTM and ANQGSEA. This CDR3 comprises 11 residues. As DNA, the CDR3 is TGCAGCGTCGATCAAGGACCGGGGCAGTACTTC. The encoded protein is CSVDQGPGQYF.

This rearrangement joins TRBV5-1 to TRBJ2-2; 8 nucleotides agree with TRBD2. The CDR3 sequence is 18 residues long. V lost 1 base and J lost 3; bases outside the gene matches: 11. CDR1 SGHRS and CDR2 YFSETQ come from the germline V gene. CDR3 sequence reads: CASSLPDGGGAYTGELFF. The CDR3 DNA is TGCGCCAGCAGCTTGCCCGACGGGGGGGGCGCGTACACCGGGGAGCTGTTTTTT.

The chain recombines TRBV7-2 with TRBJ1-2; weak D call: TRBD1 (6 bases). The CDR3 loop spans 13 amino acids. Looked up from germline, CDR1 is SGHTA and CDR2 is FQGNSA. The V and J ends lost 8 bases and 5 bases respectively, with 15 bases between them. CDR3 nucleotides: TGTGCCAGCGGGGCGGGACAAACTTATGGCTACACCTTC. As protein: CASGAGQTYGYTF.